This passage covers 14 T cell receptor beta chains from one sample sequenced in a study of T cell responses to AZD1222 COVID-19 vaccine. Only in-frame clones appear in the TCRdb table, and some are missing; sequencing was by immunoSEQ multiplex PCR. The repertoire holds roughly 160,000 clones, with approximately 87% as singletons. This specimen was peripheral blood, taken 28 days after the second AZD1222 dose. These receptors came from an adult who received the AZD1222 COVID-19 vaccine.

DNA of the CDR3: TGTGCCAGTAGTTTTCGGACTAGCGGGGGTGAAGATACGCAGTATTTT. Protein product: CASSFRTSGGEDTQYF. The chain has TRBV19 and TRBJ2-3; 13 bases are shared with TRBD2. After removal of 5 bases from V and 5 bases from J, the junction contained 7 bases not matched to a gene. The CDR3 spans 16 residues. Germline V gene data show CDR1 as LNHDA and CDR2 as SQIVND (reference sequence).

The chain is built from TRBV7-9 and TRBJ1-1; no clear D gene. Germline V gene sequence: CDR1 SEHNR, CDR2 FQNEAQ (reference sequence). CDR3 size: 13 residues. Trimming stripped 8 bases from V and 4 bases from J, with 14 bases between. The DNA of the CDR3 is TGTGCCAGCGACATACGACGGGGCACTGAAGCTTTCTTT. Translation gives CASDIRRGTEAFF.

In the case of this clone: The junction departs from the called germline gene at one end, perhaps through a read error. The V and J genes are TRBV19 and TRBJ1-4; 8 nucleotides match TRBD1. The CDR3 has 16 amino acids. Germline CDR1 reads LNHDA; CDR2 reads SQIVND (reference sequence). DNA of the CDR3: TGTGCCAGTAGTTTAGAATGGGACAGGAGGCGAGAAAAACTGTTTTTT. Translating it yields CASSLEWDRRREKLFF.

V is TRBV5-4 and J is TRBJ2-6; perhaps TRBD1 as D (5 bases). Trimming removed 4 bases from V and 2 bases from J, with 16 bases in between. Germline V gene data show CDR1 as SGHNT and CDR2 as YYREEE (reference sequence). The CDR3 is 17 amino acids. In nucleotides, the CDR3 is TGTGCCAGCAGCACCTCCCTGGGGCTCCCTGGGGCCAACGTCCTGACTTTC. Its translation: CASSTSLGLPGANVLTF.

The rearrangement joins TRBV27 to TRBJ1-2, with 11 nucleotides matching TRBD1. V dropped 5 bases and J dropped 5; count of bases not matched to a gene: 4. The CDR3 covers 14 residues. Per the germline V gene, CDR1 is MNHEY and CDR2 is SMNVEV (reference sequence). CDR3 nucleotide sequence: TGTGCCAGCAGTCCCTGGGACAGGGGGTATGGCTACACCTTC. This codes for CASSPWDRGYGYTF.

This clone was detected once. CDR3 DNA sequence: TGCGCCAGCAGCTTGGGCATCGCCTCCTACAATGAGCAGTTCTTC. The encoded protein is CASSLGIASYNEQFF. The genes are TRBV5-1 and TRBJ2-1; D is uncertain. The CDR3 contains 15 residues. The germline CDR1 and CDR2 sequences are SGHRS and YFSETQ. Trimming removed 0 bases at V and 0 bases at J, with 7 bases between.

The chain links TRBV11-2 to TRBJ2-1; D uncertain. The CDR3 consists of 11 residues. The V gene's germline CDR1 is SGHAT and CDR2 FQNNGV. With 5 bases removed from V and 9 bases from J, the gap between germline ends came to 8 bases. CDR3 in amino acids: CASSVVTEQFF. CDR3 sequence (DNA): TGTGCCAGCAGCGTAGTGACTGAGCAGTTCTTC. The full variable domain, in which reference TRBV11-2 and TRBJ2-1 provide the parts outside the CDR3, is EAGVAQSPRYKIIEKRQSVAFWCNPISGHATLYWYQQILGQGPKLLIQFQNNGVVDDSQLPKDRFSAERLKGVDSTLKIQPAKLEDSAVYLCASSVVTEQFFGPGTRLTVL.

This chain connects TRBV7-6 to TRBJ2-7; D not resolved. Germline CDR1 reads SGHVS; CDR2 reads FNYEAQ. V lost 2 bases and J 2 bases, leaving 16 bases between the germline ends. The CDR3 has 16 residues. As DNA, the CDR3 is TGTGCCAGCAGCTTATCGACCGGAACCGCTACCTACGAGCAGTACTTC. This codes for CASSLSTGTATYEQYF.

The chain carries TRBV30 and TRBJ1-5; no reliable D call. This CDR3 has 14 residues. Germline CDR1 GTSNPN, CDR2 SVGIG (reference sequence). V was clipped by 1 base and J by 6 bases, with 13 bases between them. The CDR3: CAWSGMVRGQPQHF. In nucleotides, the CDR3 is TGTGCCTGGAGTGGAATGGTACGGGGTCAGCCCCAGCATTTT.

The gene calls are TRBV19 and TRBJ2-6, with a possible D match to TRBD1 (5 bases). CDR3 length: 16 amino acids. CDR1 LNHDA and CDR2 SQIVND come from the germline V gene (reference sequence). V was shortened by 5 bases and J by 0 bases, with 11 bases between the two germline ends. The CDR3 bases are TGTGCCAGTAGTCAGGGTACGGGCTCTGGGGCCAACGTCCTGACTTTC. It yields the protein CASSQGTGSGANVLTF.

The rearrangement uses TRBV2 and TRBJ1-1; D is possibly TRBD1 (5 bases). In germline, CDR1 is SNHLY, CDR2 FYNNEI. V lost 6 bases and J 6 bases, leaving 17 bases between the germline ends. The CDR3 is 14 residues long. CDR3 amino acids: CASRKGGALAEAFF. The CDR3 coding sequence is TGTGCCAGCAGAAAAGGAGGGGCCCTCGCTGAAGCTTTCTTT.

The CDR3 coding sequence is TGTGCCAGCAGCCGAGCAGAGTATGAGCAGTTCTTC. Its protein is CASSRAEYEQFF. The V and J genes are TRBV4-2 and TRBJ2-1; D gene unclear. The CDR3 consists of 12 residues. Germline CDR1 LGHNA, CDR2 YNFKEQ. The V end was cut by 4 bases, the J end by 8 bases, with 9 bases between.

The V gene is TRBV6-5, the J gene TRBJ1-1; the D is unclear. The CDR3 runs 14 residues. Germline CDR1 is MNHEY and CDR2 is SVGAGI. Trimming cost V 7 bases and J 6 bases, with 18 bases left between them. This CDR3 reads CASTERFSQSEAFF. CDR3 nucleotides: TGTGCCAGCACCGAGCGGTTTTCGCAATCTGAAGCTTTCTTT.

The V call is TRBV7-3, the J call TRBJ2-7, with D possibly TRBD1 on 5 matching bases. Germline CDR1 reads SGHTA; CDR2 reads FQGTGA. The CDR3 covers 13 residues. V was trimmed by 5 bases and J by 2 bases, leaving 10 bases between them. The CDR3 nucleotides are TGTGCCAGCAGCCCTGCAGGGCCCTACGAGCAGTACTTC. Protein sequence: CASSPAGPYEQYF. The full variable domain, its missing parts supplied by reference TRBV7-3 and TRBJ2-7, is GAGVSQTPSNKVTEKGKYVELRCDPISGHTALYWYRQSLGQGPEFLIYFQGTGAADDSGLPNDRFFAVRPEGSVSTLKIQRTERGDSAVYLCASSPAGPYEQYFGPGTRLTVT.